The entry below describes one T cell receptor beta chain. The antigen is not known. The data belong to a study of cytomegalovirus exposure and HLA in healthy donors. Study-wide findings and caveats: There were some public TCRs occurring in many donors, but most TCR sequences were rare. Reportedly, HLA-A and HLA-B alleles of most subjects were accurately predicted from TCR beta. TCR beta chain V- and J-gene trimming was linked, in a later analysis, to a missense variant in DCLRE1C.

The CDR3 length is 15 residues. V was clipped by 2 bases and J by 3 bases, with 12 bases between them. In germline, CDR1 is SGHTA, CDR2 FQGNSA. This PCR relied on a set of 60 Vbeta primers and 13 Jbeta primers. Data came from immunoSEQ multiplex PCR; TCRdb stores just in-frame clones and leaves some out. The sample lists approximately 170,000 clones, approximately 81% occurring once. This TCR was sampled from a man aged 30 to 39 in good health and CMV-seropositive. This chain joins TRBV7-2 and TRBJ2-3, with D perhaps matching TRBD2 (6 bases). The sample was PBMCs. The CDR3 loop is CASSLRGKGTDTQYF. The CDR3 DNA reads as TGTGCCAGCAGCTTACGGGGGAAAGGAACAGATACGCAGTATTTT.